A selection of T cell receptor beta chains follows, all from one sample in a study of response to subunit inactivated influenza vaccine. Via MiXCR, TCRdb re-called the RT-PCR reads, giving one row per CDR3 protein. The sample lists under 950,000 distinct CDR3 sequences; approximately 22% were seen once. Specimen: PBMCs from blood, collected around 5 days after vaccination. The receptors stem from a man in his forties or fifties who received an inactivated influenza vaccine. CDR3s include the opening cysteine and the closing phenylalanine or tryptophan. The D gene is left open where the match is weak. Only part of the rows carry a size: once, few, many, or a class if the clone is expanded.

J,V,size,D,DNA,CDR3
TRBJ1-1,TRBV2,.,.,TGTGCCAGCAGAGGGGGACGGGAATCAACTGAAGCTTTCTTT,CASRGGRESTEAFF
TRBJ1-2,TRBV20-1,few,.,TGCAGTGCTTATGATCAGGGCCGGTATGGCTACACCTTC,CSAYDQGRYGYTF
TRBJ2-1,TRBV7-9,.,TRBD2,TGTGCCAGCAGCTCTAACCTAGCGGGAGGGCCCTACAATGAGCAGTTCTTC,CASSSNLAGGPYNEQFF
TRBJ1-1,TRBV11-2,.,.,TGTGCCAGCAGCTCAAGGCGGGAGGTCACTGAAGCTTTCTTT,CASSSRREVTEAFF
TRBJ2-7,TRBV20-1,.,TRBD2,TGCAGTGCTAGTGAAGGCGGGGGGGCCTTAGGAGAGCAGTACTTC,CSASEGGGALGEQYF
TRBJ1-1,TRBV27,.,.,TGTGCCAGCAGTTCCCCCGCTATGGCTGGCACTGAAGCTTTCTTT,CASSSPAMAGTEAFF
TRBJ2-1,TRBV2,few,.,TGTGCCAGCAGAGCAAAATACAATGAGCAGTTCTTC,CASRAKYNEQFF
TRBJ1-1,TRBV4-2,.,.,TGTGCCAGCAGCCAAGAGGGAGCAGCATTGAACACTGAAGCTTTCTTT,CASSQEGAALNTEAFF
TRBJ2-1,TRBV11-2,.,TRBD2,TGTGCCAGCAGCTTAGATTTCGGGGGGGCTTACAATGAGCAGTTCTTC,CASSLDFGGAYNEQFF
TRBJ2-3,TRBV10-3,.,.,TGTGCCATCAGTCAGACCCGGGATTTTGATACGCAGTATTTT,CAISQTRDFDTQYF
TRBJ2-2,TRBV29-1,many,.,TGCAGCGTCCCTTCCCGGAGGACCGGGGAGCTGTTTTTT,CSVPSRRTGELFF
TRBJ2-1,TRBV7-2,many,.,TGTGCCAGCAGCCCCCAGAAAAATGAGCAGTTCTTC,CASSPQKNEQFF
TRBJ2-7,TRBV6-2/TRBV6-3,.,.,TGTGCCAGCAGTTACTCGGCGACAGGCTACGAGCAGTACTTC,CASSYSATGYEQYF
TRBJ1-2,TRBV5-1,.,.,TGCGCCAGCAGCTTGGGTAACAGACTCTATGGCTACACCTTC,CASSLGNRLYGYTF
TRBJ2-5,TRBV4-3,.,TRBD2,TGCGCCAGCAGCCAAGGTTTCCGGGGACTACAAGAGACCCAGTACTTC,CASSQGFRGLQETQYF
TRBJ2-3,TRBV19,.,TRBD1,TGTGCCACCTCCATAACAGGGGGTGACGCAGATACGCAGTATTTT,CATSITGGDADTQYF
TRBJ2-7,TRBV5-1,.,TRBD2,TGCGCCAGCAGCTTTTGGCTAGCGGGGGATTCCTACGAGCAGTACTTC,CASSFWLAGDSYEQYF
TRBJ2-1,TRBV12-3/TRBV12-4,.,.,TGTGCCAGCAACTCCCCCGGGACAACCCAGTTCTTC,CASNSPGTTQFF
TRBJ2-5,TRBV29-1,few,.,TGCAGCGTTGAAGGGGCGATCCAAGAGACCCAGTACTTC,CSVEGAIQETQYF
TRBJ2-7,TRBV5-1,many,TRBD1,TGCGCCAGCAGCCTAACCGGGACAGTCTCCTACGAGCAGTACTTC,CASSLTGTVSYEQYF
TRBJ1-1,TRBV28,.,.,TGTGCCAGCAGCCCAATGGGGCGGGGGCAGAACACTGAAGCTTTCTTT,CASSPMGRGQNTEAFF
TRBJ2-5,TRBV4-1,.,.,TGCGCCAGCAGCCAAGTTAGGCATGAAGAGACCCAGTACTTC,CASSQVRHEETQYF
TRBJ2-7,TRBV6-2/TRBV6-3,.,.,TGTGCCAGCAGTCTGCAGAGGTTCGACGAGCAGTACTTC,CASSLQRFDEQYF
TRBJ2-5,TRBV5-6,few,.,TGTGCCAGCAGCTTCTTAAAGGGGACCCAGTACTTC,CASSFLKGTQYF
TRBJ1-5,TRBV20-1,.,.,TGCAGTGCTACCAGACCCCAGAGCCAGCCCCAGCATTTT,CSATRPQSQPQHF
TRBJ2-2,TRBV25-1,few,.,TGTGCCAGCAGTGACGGGGTGTCGAACACCGGGGAGCTGTTTTTT,CASSDGVSNTGELFF
TRBJ1-4,TRBV29-1,.,.,TGCAGCGTTCAACGGGCAACTAATGAAAAACTGTTTTTT,CSVQRATNEKLFF
TRBJ2-7,TRBV6-2/TRBV6-3,few,.,TGTGCCAGCACCAAGCCGGCAGGGACCTACGAGCAGTACTTC,CASTKPAGTYEQYF